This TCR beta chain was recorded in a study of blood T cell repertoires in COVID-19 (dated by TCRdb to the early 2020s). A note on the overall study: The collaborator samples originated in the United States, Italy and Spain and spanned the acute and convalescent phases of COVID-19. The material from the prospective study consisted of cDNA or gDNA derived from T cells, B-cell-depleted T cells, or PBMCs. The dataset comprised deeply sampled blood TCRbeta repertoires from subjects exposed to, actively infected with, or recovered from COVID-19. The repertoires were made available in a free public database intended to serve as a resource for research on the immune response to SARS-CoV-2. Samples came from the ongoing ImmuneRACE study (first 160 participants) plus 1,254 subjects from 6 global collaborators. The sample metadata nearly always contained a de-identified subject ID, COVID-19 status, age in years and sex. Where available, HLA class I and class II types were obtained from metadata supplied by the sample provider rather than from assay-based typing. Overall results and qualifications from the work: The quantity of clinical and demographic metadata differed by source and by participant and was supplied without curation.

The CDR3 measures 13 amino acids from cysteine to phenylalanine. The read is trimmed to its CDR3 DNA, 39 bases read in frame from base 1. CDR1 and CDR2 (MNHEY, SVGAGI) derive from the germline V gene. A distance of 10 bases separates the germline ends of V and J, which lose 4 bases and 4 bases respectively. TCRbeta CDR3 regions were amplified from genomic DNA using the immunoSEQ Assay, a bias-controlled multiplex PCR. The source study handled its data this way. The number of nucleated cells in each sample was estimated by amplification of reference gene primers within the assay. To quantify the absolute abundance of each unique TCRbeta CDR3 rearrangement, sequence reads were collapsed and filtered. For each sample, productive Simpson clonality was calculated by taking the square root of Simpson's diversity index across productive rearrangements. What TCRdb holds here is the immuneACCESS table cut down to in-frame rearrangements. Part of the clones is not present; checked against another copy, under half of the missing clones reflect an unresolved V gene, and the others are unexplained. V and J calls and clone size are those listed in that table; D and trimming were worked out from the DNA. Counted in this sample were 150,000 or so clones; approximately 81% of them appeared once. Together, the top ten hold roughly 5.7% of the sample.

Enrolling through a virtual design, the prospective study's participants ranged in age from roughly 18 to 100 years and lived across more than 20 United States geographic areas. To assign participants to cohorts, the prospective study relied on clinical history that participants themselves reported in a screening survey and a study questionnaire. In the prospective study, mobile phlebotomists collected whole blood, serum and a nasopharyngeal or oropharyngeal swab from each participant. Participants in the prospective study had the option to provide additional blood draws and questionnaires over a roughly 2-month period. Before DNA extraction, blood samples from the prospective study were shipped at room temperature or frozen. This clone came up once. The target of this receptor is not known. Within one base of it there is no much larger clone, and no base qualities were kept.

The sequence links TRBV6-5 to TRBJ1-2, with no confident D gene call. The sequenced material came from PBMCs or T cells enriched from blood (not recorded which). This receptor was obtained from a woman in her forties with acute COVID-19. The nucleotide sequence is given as TGTGCCAGCAGTTTCAACAGCCTCTATGGCTACACCTTC. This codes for CASSFNSLYGYTF.